This is a list of T cell receptor beta chains from one sample in a study of control samples from healthy donors and cancer patients. The assay was immunoSEQ multiplex PCR, and TCRdb's table has in-frame clones only and misses some. Altogether around 90,000 clones are present, more than 70% being singletons, with the ten largest covering more than 2%. Sequencing input: blood. All receptors come from a woman aged 40 to 50 in good health. CDR3s include the opening cysteine and the closing phenylalanine or tryptophan. The D gene is left open where the match is weak. A row's size may be missing; if present it is once, few, many or a size class.

cdr3_aa cdr3_nt clone_size d_call j_call v_call
CASRLGGTPSTDTQYF TGTGCAAGTCGCTTAGGGGGGACTCCAAGCACAGATACGCAGTATTTT . . TRBJ2-3 TRBV12-2
CASSKDGGNTEAFF TGTGCCAGCAGCAAAGATGGGGGGAACACTGAAGCTTTCTTT . . TRBJ1-1 TRBV7-2
CSVDGTGRGTEAFF TGCAGCGTTGATGGGACAGGGAGGGGGACTGAAGCTTTCTTT . TRBD1 TRBJ1-1 TRBV29-1
CASSLRTDNEKLFF TGTGCCAGCAGCCTAAGGACAGATAATGAAAAACTGTTTTTT . . TRBJ1-4 TRBV3-1/TRBV3-2
CASSPLYHGYTF TGTGCCAGCAGTCCCTTATATCATGGCTACACCTTC . . TRBJ1-2 TRBV12-3/TRBV12-4
CASSSLRQGAFEAFF TGTGCCAGCAGCAGTTTAAGGCAGGGCGCCTTTGAAGCTTTCTTT . . TRBJ1-1 TRBV6-5
CASNSGIRYGYTF TGTGCCAGCAACTCGGGTATTCGCTATGGCTACACCTTC . . TRBJ1-2 TRBV6-5
CASSSLPWGDYGYTF TGTGCCAGCAGCTCGCTCCCCTGGGGGGACTATGGCTACACCTTC . . TRBJ1-2 TRBV7-8
CASSFGPLTLTSGELFF TGTGCCAGCAGCTTTGGGCCCTTGACCCTAACTTCCGGGGAGCTGTTTTTT . . TRBJ2-2 TRBV7-8
CASSPWTLGTYNSPLHF TGTGCCAGCAGCCCATGGACCCTCGGAACCTATAATTCACCCCTCCACTTT . . TRBJ1-6 TRBV7-3
CASSLGRDEKLFF TGTGCCAGCAGCTTAGGCAGGGATGAAAAACTGTTTTTT once . TRBJ1-4 TRBV7-2
CASRGGRGFGEQYF TGTGCCAGCAGAGGGGGCAGGGGATTCGGGGAGCAGTACTTC . TRBD1 TRBJ2-7 TRBV6-5
CAISEGLAGGPQDTQYF TGTGCCATCTCCGAGGGGCTAGCGGGGGGACCGCAGGATACGCAGTATTTT . TRBD2 TRBJ2-3 TRBV10-3
CASSVDVGVKQYF TGTGCCAGCAGCGTAGATGTCGGGGTGAAGCAGTATTTT . . TRBJ2-3 TRBV9
CASSVKRDGQPQHF TGTGCCAGCAGCGTTAAAAGGGACGGTCAGCCCCAGCATTTT . . TRBJ1-5 TRBV9
CASSSGGMYNEQFF TGTGCCAGCAGCTCGGGGGGGATGTACAATGAGCAGTTCTTC once TRBD2 TRBJ2-1 TRBV5-5